These T cell receptor beta chains were read from a single sample in a study of blood T cell repertoires in COVID-19. Assay: immunoSEQ multiplex PCR; the TCRdb copy retains only in-frame clones and omits some. Among approximately 26,000 clones listed, 82% were seen once. The sequencing sample was made of peripheral blood. Receptor source: a man older than 75 with active or convalescent COVID-19. Each CDR3 is given with its conserved first and last residue. D genes are given only for firm matches. For some rows the clone size is stated as once, few or many, or as a class when expanded; others skip it.

D	V	J	size	CDR3	DNA
-	TRBV27	TRBJ1-1	-	CASSLPQGEAFF	TGTGCCAGCAGTTTACCACAGGGTGAAGCTTTCTTT
-	TRBV4-2	TRBJ1-3	-	CASSHGGGGYSGNTIYF	TGTGCCAGCAGCCACGGAGGGGGGGGGTACTCTGGAAACACCATATATTTT
-	TRBV7-9	TRBJ2-5	-	CASSLSRLQETQYF	TGTGCCAGCAGCTTATCACGGTTGCAAGAGACCCAGTACTTC
TRBD2	TRBV11-3	TRBJ2-7	-	CASSSGLAGEQYF	TGTGCCAGCAGCTCGGGACTAGCGGGCGAGCAGTACTTC
-	TRBV6-1	TRBJ2-7	-	CASSEGGTHPYEQYF	TGTGCCAGCAGTGAAGGTGGGACACATCCCTACGAGCAGTACTTC
TRBD1	TRBV29-1	TRBJ2-1	-	CSVGHRDSGVDEQFF	TGCAGCGTTGGCCACCGGGACAGCGGCGTCGATGAGCAGTTCTTC
TRBD2	TRBV4-2	TRBJ2-7	-	CASSQVTSGRSEQYF	TGTGCCAGCAGCCAAGTGACTAGCGGGAGATCCGAGCAGTACTTC
TRBD2	TRBV9	TRBJ2-1	-	CASSPRDSGGVYNEQFF	TGTGCCAGCAGCCCTCGGGATAGCGGGGGGGTTTACAATGAGCAGTTCTTC
TRBD1	TRBV4-2	TRBJ2-7	-	CASSHGTGTYEQYF	TGTGCCAGCAGCCACGGGACAGGGACCTACGAGCAGTACTTC
-	TRBV19	TRBJ1-5	-	CASSMGHRYSNQPQHF	TGTGCCAGTAGTATGGGACACCGATATAGCAATCAGCCCCAGCATTTT
TRBD1	TRBV3-1/TRBV3-2	TRBJ1-6	few	CASSQGDGTGGSPLHF	TGTGCCAGCAGCCAAGGGGATGGGACAGGGGGTTCACCCCTCCACTTT
TRBD1	TRBV6-5	TRBJ2-7	-	CASGQGSYEQYF	TGTGCCAGTGGACAGGGATCCTACGAGCAGTACTTC
TRBD2	TRBV3-1/TRBV3-2	TRBJ2-5	-	CASSPGGPGKTQYF	TGTGCCAGCAGCCCGGGGGGGCCGGGAAAGACCCAGTACTTC
-	TRBV28	TRBJ2-2	-	CASRVPIPPGELFF	TGTGCCAGCAGGGTCCCTATCCCCCCCGGGGAGCTGTTTTTT
-	TRBV6-6	TRBJ1-1	few	CASSYIVNTEAFF	TGTGCCAGCAGTTACATCGTAAACACTGAAGCTTTCTTT
TRBD2	TRBV28	TRBJ2-3	-	CASSYLSGGSTDTQYF	TGTGCCAGCAGTTACCTTAGCGGGGGAAGCACAGATACGCAGTATTTT
-	TRBV7-2	TRBJ2-6	-	CASSPVFSGANVLTF	TGTGCCAGCAGCCCCGTTTTCTCTGGGGCCAACGTCCTGACTTTC
-	TRBV27	TRBJ1-6	-	CASSLSADSPLHF	TGTGCCAGCAGTTTATCCGCGGATTCACCCCTCCACTTT
TRBD2	TRBV18	TRBJ2-4	-	CASSRGTSGSPLAKNIQYF	TGTGCCAGCTCCCGAGGGACTAGCGGGAGCCCTCTAGCCAAAAACATTCAGTACTTC
-	TRBV5-1	TRBJ2-7	-	CASSFGQLDYEQYF	TGCGCCAGCAGCTTCGGACAGCTAGACTACGAGCAGTACTTC
TRBD1	TRBV28	TRBJ2-3	-	CASSSPAPGQGSTDTQYF	TGTGCCAGCAGTTCTCCAGCCCCGGGACAGGGTAGCACAGATACGCAGTATTTT
-	TRBV7-5	TRBJ1-1	-	CARSRNGTDILRGAFF	TGTGCCAGAAGTCGTAACGGGACAGATATCCTAAGGGGAGCTTTCTTT
-	TRBV19	TRBJ1-5	-	CASSAGNQPQHF	TGTGCCAGTTCCGCGGGGAATCAGCCCCAGCATTTT
-	TRBV29-1	TRBJ1-1	-	CSVSSPPETEAFF	TGCAGCGTTTCGAGTCCACCGGAGACTGAAGCTTTCTTT
-	TRBV29-1	TRBJ2-5	-	CSAGLLETQYF	TGCAGCGCGGGATTACTGGAGACCCAGTACTTC
TRBD1	TRBV18	TRBJ1-2	-	CASLQGQGVDGGYTF	TGTGCCAGCTTACAAGGACAGGGAGTGGACGGAGGCTACACCTTC
TRBD2	TRBV5-1	TRBJ2-7	-	CASRAQGLAGEEQYF	TGCGCCAGCAGGGCTCAAGGACTAGCGGGGGAAGAGCAGTACTTC
TRBD1	TRBV2	TRBJ1-5	-	CASSHTRETGPSYNQPQHF	TGTGCCAGCAGCCACACCCGAGAGACAGGGCCCTCTTACAATCAGCCCCAGCATTTT
-	TRBV28	TRBJ2-1	-	CASRPNPKTGEFEQFF	TGTGCCAGCAGACCCAACCCTAAGACGGGGGAGTTTGAGCAGTTCTTC
-	TRBV18	TRBJ2-3	-	CASSEGADTQYF	TGTGCCAGCTCAGAGGGGGCAGATACGCAGTATTTT
TRBD1	TRBV5-1	TRBJ1-2	-	CASSLQGQGYGYTF	TGCGCCAGCAGCTTACAGGGGCAAGGCTATGGCTACACCTTC
-	TRBV20-1	TRBJ1-1	-	CSASTQGTLEAFF	TGCAGTGCTAGTACCCAGGGAACACTGGAAGCTTTCTTT
TRBD1	TRBV19	TRBJ2-6	-	CASNPGQVSSGANVLTF	TGTGCCAGTAACCCGGGACAGGTTAGCTCTGGGGCCAACGTCCTGACTTTC
TRBD2	TRBV28	TRBJ2-3	once	CASSYSGSADTQYF	TGTGCCAGCAGTTATAGCGGGAGTGCAGATACGCAGTATTTT
-	TRBV4-2	TRBJ2-3	-	CASSQPDLPDTQYF	TGTGCCAGCAGCCAACCCGACTTGCCAGATACGCAGTATTTT
-	TRBV27	TRBJ2-7	-	CASRGPTYEQYF	TGTGCCAGCAGGGGGCCTACTTACGAGCAGTACTTC
-	TRBV28	TRBJ1-5	-	CATRVISGHYSNQPQHF	TGTGCCACCCGGGTAATTTCGGGACACTATAGCAATCAGCCCCAGCATTTT
-	TRBV5-5	TRBJ1-1	-	CASSLEQGGTEAFF	TGTGCCAGCAGCTTGGAGCAGGGTGGCACTGAAGCTTTCTTT
-	TRBV28	TRBJ1-1	-	CASSPSRDMNTEAFF	TGTGCCAGCAGTCCCTCGAGAGACATGAACACTGAAGCTTTCTTT
-	TRBV18	TRBJ2-5	-	CASSPSSIETQYF	TGTGCCAGCTCACCGAGTAGCATAGAGACCCAGTACTTC
-	TRBV2	TRBJ2-7	-	CASKQGSSYEQYF	TGTGCCAGCAAGCAGGGTAGCTCCTACGAGCAGTACTTC
-	TRBV27	TRBJ1-6	-	CASKGRSYNSPLHF	TGTGCCAGCAAGGGGCGTTCCTATAATTCACCCCTCCACTTT
TRBD2	TRBV6-1	TRBJ2-3	-	CASSKSGGSTDTQYF	TGTGCCAGCAGTAAAAGCGGGGGGAGCACAGATACGCAGTATTTT
TRBD1	TRBV14	TRBJ1-2	-	CASSQGTGTFYGYTF	TGTGCCAGCAGCCAGGGGACAGGGACCTTCTATGGCTACACCTTC
-	TRBV4-2	TRBJ2-7	few	CASSQVGQGSFHEQYF	TGTGCCAGCAGCCAAGTAGGCCAGGGATCGTTCCACGAGCAGTACTTC
TRBD1	TRBV9	TRBJ2-4	-	CASSDDRGENIQYF	TGTGCCAGCAGCGACGACAGGGGGGAAAACATTCAGTACTTC
-	TRBV18	TRBJ1-1	once	CASSPLEGSTEAFF	TGTGCCAGCTCACCACTGGAGGGGAGTACTGAAGCTTTCTTT
TRBD2	TRBV5-6	TRBJ2-5	-	CASSPLGGSQETQYF	TGTGCCAGCAGCCCACTCGGGGGGAGCCAAGAGACCCAGTACTTC
TRBD2	TRBV10-3	TRBJ2-3	-	CAIRRTSGGASSDTQYF	TGTGCCATCAGGAGGACTAGCGGGGGGGCCTCATCAGATACGCAGTATTTT
TRBD1	TRBV24-1	TRBJ1-5	-	CATSEPGTGALQPQHF	TGTGCCACCAGTGAACCCGGGACAGGGGCGTTGCAGCCCCAGCATTTT
TRBD2	TRBV9	TRBJ2-7	-	CASSGGLASEQYF	TGTGCCAGCAGCGGTGGACTAGCTTCCGAGCAGTACTTC
TRBD1	TRBV7-3	TRBJ1-1	-	CASSSDRSTEAFF	TGTGCCAGCAGCTCGGACAGGTCCACTGAAGCTTTCTTT
TRBD2	TRBV27	TRBJ2-1	-	CATLTLAGGNNEQFF	TGTGCCACCCTAACACTAGCGGGAGGAAACAATGAGCAGTTCTTC
TRBD2	TRBV5-1	TRBJ2-7	-	CASSLTPSGNYEQYF	TGCGCCAGCAGCTTGACCCCTAGCGGGAACTACGAGCAGTACTTC
-	TRBV28	TRBJ1-1	-	CASSLPGDNTEAFF	TGTGCCAGCAGTTTACCAGGGGATAACACTGAAGCTTTCTTT
-	TRBV7-9	TRBJ2-1	-	CASRFAAGIARDEQFF	TGTGCCAGCAGATTTGCGGCCGGGATAGCCCGCGATGAGCAGTTCTTC
-	TRBV5-1	TRBJ2-2	-	CASSLRGPELFF	TGCGCCAGCAGCCTCAGGGGTCCGGAGCTGTTTTTT
TRBD2	TRBV4-2	TRBJ2-7	-	CASSQEGSKRGYEQYF	TGTGCCAGCAGCCAAGAGGGTTCGAAGCGGGGCTACGAGCAGTACTTC
TRBD2	TRBV5-1	TRBJ2-1	-	CASSLPWTSLNEQFF	TGCGCCAGCAGCCTCCCCTGGACTAGTTTGAATGAGCAGTTCTTC
TRBD1	TRBV4-2	TRBJ1-2	-	CASSQDFLDRGYGYTF	TGTGCCAGCAGCCAAGATTTTTTGGACAGGGGGTACGGCTACACCTTC